This TCR beta chain was identified during a study of cytomegalovirus exposure and HLA in healthy donors (dated by TCRdb to 2015 to 2018). About the study as a whole: In an earlier analysis of approximately 640 of the donors, about 260 Gb of sequence data and 90 million to 120 million unique TCR beta sequences from about 179 million T cells were reported. On average, 235,054 unique TCR beta nucleotide sequences were sequenced per donor among 398 genotyped donors of the cohort, with roughly 18% of those sequences being non-productive. Four or five DR-DQ haplotypes were handled as single units for association and clustering because linkage in the cohort was strong. HLA typing covered class I and class II loci at four-digit resolution. An early release covering roughly 640 HLA-typed donors comprised 250 to 350 gigabases of sequencing data and tens of millions of unique TCR sequences. Donor age, sex, ethnicity and CMV serostatus were collected together with the repertoire data. The genetic ancestry cluster associated with self-reported Caucasian donors included roughly 84% of the roughly 410 genotyped donors. Along with the approximately 700-subject first cohort, a separate validation cohort of over 90 different subjects was used. A later genetic analysis took genome-wide SNP genotypes for about 65% of the 666 donors and used that subset as a discovery cohort. The aim of the study was to test whether cataloging public T cell receptors could identify signatures of past pathogen exposure. Rather than drawing on any new phenotypic data, the later analysis identified candidate immune exposures from TCR beta sequences and the way those sequences occurred across donors. The number of typed donors differed by locus: roughly 620-640 for A, B, C, DRB1 and DQB1; approximately 540 for DQA1; 606 for DPA1; and some 450 for DPB1. A later analysis re-analyzed previously published TCR beta repertoires from roughly 690 donors and added high-resolution HLA genotyping to study TCR occurrence patterns. All discovery cohort repertoires had been generated on a single sequencing platform. Using immunosequencing, the study profiled T cell repertoires from fewer than 850 subjects and related those repertoires to cytomegalovirus serostatus. An earlier analysis of around 640 of the donors used high-throughput TCR beta sequencing to judge whether each TCR beta V gene segment behaved as functional or pseudogenic. To predict cytomegalovirus infection status, the study brought together high-throughput TCR immunosequencing, statistical association of individual TCRs with disease status, and machine learning. On the study overall, not on this receptor specifically: In a later analysis, most CMV-associated TCR beta chains were found to appear HLA-restricted, with HLA associations seemingly driven largely by CMV exposure. It was suggested by the authors that the approach could potentially be generalized to other disease states and immunological phenotypes. Presence/absence analyses assumed roughly uniform sequencing depth across donors, an assumption that may not hold. Most TCR sequences were seen in very few donors, while some public TCRs were found in many individuals. Specific HLA alleles were associated with 15,000 to 20,000 TCR beta sequences at a false discovery rate of 0.05 in a later analysis. When HLA alleles, especially DR and DQ, strongly co-occurred, attributing TCR associations to individual alleles was difficult. Immune exposure information for the cohort was limited to CMV serostatus. In the study, about 150 TCR beta chains were listed as associated with cytomegalovirus. Compared with the approximately 700-donor mean, donors in an Asian-associated ancestry cluster had fewer N-insertions in productive TCRs, according to a later genetic analysis. According to a later analysis, TCR association rates differed among HLA loci, with DRB1 alleles showing the most associated TCRs and HLA-C alleles showing the fewest. A further reported finding was that TCR beta sequences accurately predicted the HLA-A and HLA-B alleles for most subjects in the first cohort. The sequencing pipeline was judged likely to have produced a cluster of highly shared sequence variants as a technical artifact. A few of the identified cytomegalovirus-associated TCR beta chains were confirmed in vitro to be specific for cytomegalovirus antigens. In a later analysis, HLA-associated TCR beta chains showed more clonal expansion and lower generation probabilities than non-associated chains that were equally common. Because counts were too low, seventeen rarely observed V segments, including chromosome 9 orphons, were excluded from the earlier analysis of fewer than 650 of the donors. In both the original and validation cohorts, the classifier was reported to diagnose cytomegalovirus status with high specificity and sensitivity. Linkage disequilibrium might explain the correlated functional status among segregating V segments, but an unknown experimental factor could not be excluded. HLA typing was unavailable for some donors at each locus, so association tests used only the typed subset. In a later analysis, several top co-occurrence clusters were reported to appear linked to parvovirus B19, influenza, CMV and Epstein-Barr virus. In an earlier analysis of 587 of the donors, most TCR beta V segments appeared in productive rearrangements about 87% or about 30% of the time, broadly matching IMGT annotations. An association between a missense DCLRE1C variant and V-gene and J-gene trimming of TCR beta chains was found in a later genetic analysis and replicated in an independent cohort. Only TCR beta chains were sequenced in this cohort, and the absence of alpha or paired-chain data limited detectable features. Some IMGT-functional V segments, including TRBV6-2 and TRBV6-3, could not be distinguished by the 87-base-pair reads and were therefore excluded.

Via the germline V gene, CDR1 is SGDLS and CDR2 YYNGEE. V gives up 4 bases and J gives up 7 bases, and the segment between their germline ends measures 11 bases. Taken from cysteine to phenylalanine, the CDR3 has 12 residues. Only the CDR3 DNA stays, 36 bases, in frame from base 1. To prepare the library, the immunoSEQ multiplex PCR assay was applied. The multiplex PCR relied on a mix of 60 forward primers for TCR Vbeta segments and 13 reverse primers for TCR Jbeta segments. The CDR3 region of rearranged TCR beta genes was amplified from genomic DNA with a multiplex PCR assay. On the Illumina HiSeq System, the amplified TCR beta libraries were sequenced as 87-base-pair reads. The study's processing was this. Across the 700 or so repertoires, a later analysis counted some 80 million unique TCR beta chains, roughly 11 million of which were shared by at least two donors. Raw reads were error-corrected and collapsed into unique sequences by a nearest-neighbor algorithm in which closely related sequences were merged to remove PCR and sequencing errors. V, D and J gene segments were assigned by aligning CDR3 sequences to IMGT reference sequences. For a sequence to be retained, a match of at least six nucleotides to both a V gene segment and a J gene segment was required. A rearrangement was called productive if the CDR3 had no stop codons and remained in frame with V and J, and every other rearrangement was called non-productive. Following IMGT convention, CDR3 was defined as the stretch from the second conserved V-encoded cysteine to the conserved J-encoded phenylalanine. The earlier analysis of 500 to 650 of the donors excluded any sequence lacking an unambiguous match to a single V gene segment. An earlier analysis of 587 of the donors classified V segments as functional when productive rearrangements were above 56.7% and as segregating when the standard deviation between donors was above 5%. A statistical classification framework was built for diagnosing cytomegalovirus status from the catalog of TCR beta chain sequences. In a later analysis, V and J genes were assigned by comparing TCR nucleotide sequences against IMGT/GENE-DB human TR gene sequences. A later analysis assigned CDR3 sequences and most-parsimonious VDJ recombination scenarios with the TCRdist pipeline. A later analysis defined each TCR beta chain by its CDR3 amino acid sequence plus V-gene family, and excluded reads lacking a unique V-gene family. As a way to deal with suspected cross-contamination and a sequencing artifact, a later analysis dropped over 550 nucleotide sequences that were highly shared and had low generation probability. For each public chain, a later analysis derived a clonal expansion index from normalized ranks of inferred template counts within each repertoire. In a later analysis, generation probabilities were computed using a VDJ recombination model fitted to out-of-frame rearrangements, and the results were checked against IGoR. A later analysis scored TCR-TCR, TCR-HLA and TCR-CMV co-occurrence with hypergeometric tests, applying a repertoire-size bias correction to TCR pairs. False discovery rates were estimated in a later analysis by permuting HLA or CMV assignments 20 times. In a later analysis, co-occurring TCRs were grouped using DBSCAN, with TCRdist sequence similarity added in when clustering inside HLA-allele-positive subsets. For co-occurrence clustering, repertoires with fewer than 30,000 or more than 120,000 public chains were excluded, along with roughly five repertoires with anomalous nucleotide sharing. The table comes from immuneACCESS by way of TCRdb, which keeps in-frame sequences with V and J called. Part of the clones is missing from these tables; in studies checked, under half for an unresolved V gene and the rest for unknown reasons. That table supplies the V and J calls and clone size; D and trimming were determined from the DNA. The sample table includes about 130,000 clones. Of the sample, about 1.7% is held by the ten largest clones.

The cohort comprised 710 or so healthy bone marrow donors. Cohort members were all nominally healthy when sampled, although unrecorded immune exposures were likely present. The donor was CMV seronegative and was included in the group of hundreds of seronegative cohort members. A peripheral blood sample was provided by each donor, and peripheral blood mononuclear cells were used for TCR beta sequencing. The Qiagen DNeasy Blood Extraction Kit was used to extract genomic DNA from the blood cell samples. On this clone: The antigen this receptor binds is unknown.

Sequenced: PBMCs. The sequence derives from a man aged 18 to 30 in good health and CMV-seronegative. The receptor chain draws on TRBV9 and TRBJ1-1, with the D gene not clear enough to name. The nucleotide sequence is TGTGCCAGCAGCCCACCGGGAAGTGAAGCTTTCTTT. Its translation is CASSPPGSEAFF. With the portions outside the CDR3 filled from the reference TRBV9 and TRBJ1-1 genes, the complete variable region becomes DSGVTQTPKHLITATGQRVTLRCSPRSGDLSVYWYQQSLDQGLQFLIQYYNGEERAKGNILERFSAQQFPDLHSELNLSSLELGDSALYFCASSPPGSEAFFGQGTRLTVV.